The clone carrying this T cell receptor (beta chain) was seen more than once but under ten times. Its antigen remains unknown. The sample comes from a study of blood T cells in healthy people across ages. Sample donors were healthy Caucasian individuals that came from Russia, aged roughly 6 to 100. Study-wide points: It was the long-lived donors that had more naive CD4+ cells and higher diversity than aged donors.

The authors ran a second PCR of roughly 7 to 11 cycles using a sample-barcoded 5' primer and a J-beta primer mix. Each cDNA molecule was tagged by a template-switch adaptor with 12 random nucleotides. TCRdb re-analysed the 5' RACE reads in MiXCR, keeping a single row per CDR3 protein. The top ten hold 18% of the sample, which has 550,000 to 600,000 distinct CDR3 sequences, roughly 28% seen once. The sequencing input was blood. This TCR derives from a woman aged 70 to 79 in good health.

In DNA, the CDR3 is TGCAGTGCTCTGAGGGCTAGCGGAACCAAAAACATTCAGTACTTC. Protein: CSALRASGTKNIQYF. The J gene is TRBJ2-4, the V gene TRBV20-1; 7 nucleotides line up with TRBD2. The V segment lost 5 bases and the J segment 2 bases; nucleotides outside the gene matches: 9. This CDR3 is built from 15 residues. CDR1 DFQATT and CDR2 SNEGSKA come from the germline V gene (reference sequence).